A selection of T cell receptor beta chains follows, all from one sample in a study of PD-L1 blockade in urothelial cancer. This table comes from immunoSEQ multiplex PCR, and its TCRdb copy is limited to in-frame clones, with some not included. The top ten hold less than 1.5% of the sample, which has 45,000 to 55,000 clones, approximately 88% seen once. Sample: PBMCs, taken around atezolizumab (anti-PD-L1) treatment. These TCRs come from a man between 50 and 59 years old with urothelial cancer. The CDR3 runs from the conserved cysteine through the conserved F or W. Fields, in order: clone size, CDR3 length, V gene, J gene, D gene, CDR3 DNA, CDR3 protein. The D gene is left open where the match is weak. Not all rows give a size; the values are once, few, many and, for expanded clones, a class.

.	14	TRBV12-5	TRBJ1-1	TRBD1	TGTGCTAGTTCGACCTCAGGGGGCGGCACTGAAGCTTTCTTT	CASSTSGGGTEAFF
.	11	TRBV20-1	TRBJ2-1	.	TGCAGAGCCGGACAGTTGGGCGAGCAGTTCTTC	CRAGQLGEQFF
.	14	TRBV6-4	TRBJ1-1	.	TGTGCCAGCAGTGATTCCTCCAGGGCCACTGAAGCTTTCTTT	CASSDSSRATEAFF
.	14	TRBV11-2	TRBJ2-7	TRBD2	TGTGCCAGCAAGATAGGCGGGGGGGCCCACGAGCAGTACTTC	CASKIGGGAHEQYF
.	13	TRBV9	TRBJ2-1	TRBD2	TGTGCCAGCAGCGTAGTAGGCGGGAGAGAGCAGTTCTTC	CASSVVGGREQFF
once	18	TRBV30	TRBJ2-6	TRBD2	TGTGCCTGGAGTGTAATACTAGCGGGTTCCTCTGGGGCCAACGTCCTGACTTTC	CAWSVILAGSSGANVLTF
.	15	TRBV27	TRBJ2-2	TRBD1	TGTGCCAGCAGTCCCTGGACAGGGAACACCGGGGAGCTGTTTTTT	CASSPWTGNTGELFF
.	17	TRBV10-3	TRBJ2-7	TRBD1	TGTGCCATCAGTGATTTGACGTCTGGTTACAGGGGGTTTGAGCAGTACTTC	CAISDLTSGYRGFEQYF
.	16	TRBV7-9	TRBJ2-7	TRBD2	TGTGCCAGCAGCTTTACCTCTAGCGGGAGAAGGTACGAGCAGTACTTC	CASSFTSSGRRYEQYF
.	15	TRBV5-6	TRBJ1-2	TRBD1	TGTGCCAGCAGCTTGGGCCCAGGGGGAAACTATGGCTACACCTTC	CASSLGPGGNYGYTF
.	15	TRBV5-1	TRBJ2-7	.	TGCGCCAGCAGCCTCGGACAGATCGGAACCTACGAGCAGTACTTC	CASSLGQIGTYEQYF
few	14	TRBV19	TRBJ1-2	.	TGTGCCAGTATTCCGGACAGCCGCGTGGCTGGCTACACCTTC	CASIPDSRVAGYTF
few	15	TRBV5-6	TRBJ1-4	TRBD1	TGTGCCAGCAGCTTGGCCCCGGGACAGGGCCAAAAACTGTTTTTT	CASSLAPGQGQKLFF
.	14	TRBV28	TRBJ2-5	.	TGTGCCAGCAGTGTGTACAGGAGTCTCGAGACCCAGTACTTC	CASSVYRSLETQYF
.	15	TRBV27	TRBJ1-5	.	TGTGCCAGCAGTAGCTGGGGCGTCGGCCATCAGCCCCAGCATTTT	CASSSWGVGHQPQHF
.	14	TRBV2	TRBJ2-1	TRBD2	TGTGCCAGCATTGCAGCGGGAGGCTACAATGAGCAGTTCTTC	CASIAAGGYNEQFF
few	14	TRBV6-5	TRBJ2-7	TRBD1	TGTGCCAGCAGTTACCTGACAGGGGACGACGAGCAGTACTTC	CASSYLTGDDEQYF
.	12	TRBV6-1	TRBJ2-7	.	TGTGCCAGCACCGAAGGGGGTTACGAGCAGTACTTC	CASTEGGYEQYF
.	16	TRBV5-6	TRBJ1-5	.	TGTGCCAGCAGCTCCCTACAGGGTGGGAGCAATCAGCCCCAGCATTTT	CASSSLQGGSNQPQHF
.	14	TRBV6-1	TRBJ2-2	.	TGTGCCAGCGCCAGACTCCTGGACACCGGGGAGCTGTTTTTT	CASARLLDTGELFF
.	15	TRBV14	TRBJ2-3	.	TGTGCCAGCAGCCAAGAATCACTAGATACAGATACGCAGTATTTT	CASSQESLDTDTQYF
.	14	TRBV7-7	TRBJ2-5	TRBD2	TGTGCCAGCAGCTTAAGCGGGGCACAAGAGACCCAGTACTTC	CASSLSGAQETQYF
.	17	TRBV5-5	TRBJ2-7	.	TGTGCCAGCAGCCCCGGGACTTCCTTCCGAAGTACCTACGAGCAGTACTTC	CASSPGTSFRSTYEQYF
once	15	TRBV6-1	TRBJ1-1	TRBD1	TGTGCCAGCAGTGAGGGACAGGGGGCGCGCACTGAAGCTTTCTTT	CASSEGQGARTEAFF
.	17	TRBV7-8	TRBJ2-3	TRBD2	TGTGCCAGCAGCCCCGGGACTAGCGGGAGAAGCACAGATACGCAGTATTTT	CASSPGTSGRSTDTQYF
.	14	TRBV6-1	TRBJ1-4	TRBD1	TGTGCCAGCAGTGAACGGGACAGGGATGAAAAACTGTTTTTT	CASSERDRDEKLFF
.	15	TRBV2	TRBJ2-7	TRBD2	TGTGCCAGCAGTGAAATGGCGGGAGGGCCCTACGAGCAGTACTTC	CASSEMAGGPYEQYF
.	12	TRBV11-3	TRBJ2-2	TRBD2	TGTGCCAGGAGACTAGCGAACGGGGAGCTGTTTTTT	CARRLANGELFF
.	15	TRBV5-1	TRBJ2-2	TRBD2	TGCGCCAGCAGCTTGACCAGCGGGGGCACCGGGGAGCTGTTTTTT	CASSLTSGGTGELFF
.	15	TRBV5-1	TRBJ1-4	TRBD1	TGCGCCAGCAGCTCGGGACAGGGGACTAATGAAAAACTGTTTTTT	CASSSGQGTNEKLFF
.	15	TRBV5-1	TRBJ2-5	TRBD2	TGCGCCAGCAGCGCATATAGCGGGCGTCAAGAGACCCAGTACTTC	CASSAYSGRQETQYF
.	17	TRBV4-2	TRBJ2-1	TRBD2	TGTGCCAGCAGCCAAGCTTCCTACGGGAGGGGAGACAATGAGCAGTTCTTC	CASSQASYGRGDNEQFF
.	12	TRBV12-5	TRBJ2-3	.	TGTGCTAGTTCCACGGGGGCAGATACGCAGTATTTT	CASSTGADTQYF
.	14	TRBV7-9	TRBJ1-2	TRBD1	TGTGCCAGCAGCTTATTGACAGGGTTGTTCGGCTACACCTTC	CASSLLTGLFGYTF
.	13	TRBV30	TRBJ1-2	.	TGTGCCTGGAGTTCCGACGGGATATATGGCTACACCTTC	CAWSSDGIYGYTF
.	15	TRBV5-1	TRBJ2-1	TRBD2	TGCGCCAGCAGCCCCGGGACTAGGTCGGACAATGAGCAGTTCTTC	CASSPGTRSDNEQFF
.	16	TRBV21-1	TRBJ1-4	.	TGTGCCAGCAGCAAAGAGCGGTGGCGGGTTAATGAAAAACTGTTTTTT	CASSKERWRVNEKLFF
.	18	TRBV14	TRBJ2-2	TRBD2	TGTGCCAGCAGCCGCGTCGGGGGGGCCGGTTCAGGCACCGGGGAGCTGTTTTTT	CASSRVGGAGSGTGELFF
.	15	TRBV19	TRBJ2-7	TRBD1	TGTGCCAGTAGATCCCACCGGGACAGACCCTACGAGCAGTACTTC	CASRSHRDRPYEQYF
once	12	TRBV27	TRBJ2-7	.	TGTGCCAGCAGTTTATCACCGGGGGTGGTGTACTTC	CASSLSPGVVYF
.	15	TRBV19	TRBJ2-5	.	TGTGCCAGTAGTATTTTAGGAGCTCAGCAAGAGACCCAGTACTTC	CASSILGAQQETQYF
.	15	TRBV5-1	TRBJ2-3	.	TGCGCCAGCACCGCTCAGGGTCTAGCGAGGGATACGCAGTATTTT	CASTAQGLARDTQYF
.	14	TRBV27	TRBJ1-1	.	TGTGCCAGCACTTCGAGGCGACTGAACACTGAAGCTTTCTTT	CASTSRRLNTEAFF
.	19	TRBV9	TRBJ2-1	TRBD1	TGTGCCAGCAGCGTCTCAACCCCAAACCATCCGGGACAGAACAATGAGCAGTTCTTC	CASSVSTPNHPGQNNEQFF
.	13	TRBV6-1	TRBJ2-7	TRBD1	TGTGCCAGCATGTCAGACAGGGACTACGAGCAGTACTTC	CASMSDRDYEQYF
few	12	TRBV2	TRBJ1-1	.	TGTGCCAGCAGGGTCCAGGTCGCTGAAGCTTTCTTT	CASRVQVAEAFF
.	13	TRBV5-8	TRBJ2-1	.	TGTGCCAGCAGCTTGTACGCTAGCAATGAGCAGTTCTTC	CASSLYASNEQFF
.	19	TRBV21-1	TRBJ2-7	.	TGTGCCAGCAGCAAACACTTAGGACAGCGAGTAATTCGCTCCTACGAGCAGTACTTC	CASSKHLGQRVIRSYEQYF
.	13	TRBV30	TRBJ2-3	.	TGTGCCTCCGGGGTTCAGGGGACAGATACGCAGTATTTT	CASGVQGTDTQYF
.	13	TRBV30	TRBJ1-1	.	TGTGCCTGGATAAGAACTTTGAACACTGAAGCTTTCTTT	CAWIRTLNTEAFF
.	15	TRBV7-8	TRBJ2-2	TRBD1	TGTGCCAGCAGCCCCGGGACAGGGTTGACCGGGGAGCTGTTTTTT	CASSPGTGLTGELFF
.	15	TRBV23-1	TRBJ2-1	.	TGCGCCAGCGGGGGGGGGCCTGACTCCTACAATGAGCAGTTCTTC	CASGGGPDSYNEQFF